This T cell receptor beta chain was identified in a study of T cells of healthy individuals. Via MiXCR, TCRdb re-called the 5' RACE reads, giving one row per CDR3 protein. Of 63,000 or so distinct CDR3 sequences listed, roughly 16% are singletons. Germline CDR1 reads SGDLS; CDR2 reads YYNGEE. Trimming pared 0 bases from V and 6 bases from J, leaving 6 bases between. CDR3 size: 13 residues. The table lists this clonotype with many counts. The chain employs TRBV9 and TRBJ2-2, with D possibly matching TRBD1 (6 bases). The sequence was obtained from a human donor in good health. The CDR3 nucleotides are TGTGCCAGCAGCGTAGAGGGGGCCGGGGAGCTGTTTTTT. This gives the protein CASSVEGAGELFF.